The clone carrying this T cell receptor beta chain was seen many times. Its antigen is undetermined. Trimming stripped 2 bases from V and 2 bases from J, with 9 bases between. This CDR3 comprises 14 residues. Germline V gives CDR1 SGDLS, CDR2 YYNGEE. Donors each provided around 9 milliliters of peripheral blood. The second PCR ran about 6 to 11 cycles with a sample-barcoded 5' primer and J-beta primers. MiXCR, run by TCRdb on the 5' RACE reads, gives a single entry per CDR3 protein. The repertoire holds about 1.6 million distinct CDR3 sequences, with about 35% as singletons. This sample was included in a study of blood T cells in healthy people across ages. Study summary: About one barcoded beta molecule was captured per two T cells (by template switching).

General study results and limits: Comparison with aged donors showed that long-lived donors had more naive CD4+ cells and higher diversity.

This TCR came from a woman in her twenties or thirties in good health. The chain employs TRBV9 and TRBJ2-3, with D perhaps TRBD2 (6 bases). The sample taken for sequencing was blood. The CDR3 loop reads CASSVPGVTDTQYF. The CDR3 DNA reads TGTGCCAGCAGCGTTCCGGGGGTCACAGATACGCAGTATTTT.